The sequence of this TCR beta chain was determined in a study of Graves' ophthalmopathy and Graves' hyperthyroidism. Across the whole study: Peripheral blood was gathered at first diagnosis, ahead of any treatment whatsoever. Study-level findings and limits: The model predicted ophthalmopathy progression with around 69% sensitivity and around 72% specificity.

V lost 2 bases to trimming and J lost 6 bases; unmatched junction nucleotides: 10. The CDR3 has 16 residues. Germline CDR1 and CDR2: MDHEN and SYDVKM. The authors amplified TCR beta CDR3 regions, and they did so from RNA transcripts for repertoire sequencing. Investigators did first-round RT-PCR with HTBI primers, then second-round multiplex PCR. TCRdb itself ran the multiplex PCR reads through MiXCR, one entry per CDR3 protein. The repertoire holds approximately 380,000 distinct CDR3 sequences, with around 21% as singletons. The PBMC fraction was derived from around 9.5 ml of fresh peripheral blood. This clonotype is categorized as medium-sized. Its antigen remains unidentified.

Material for sequencing was peripheral blood. The clonotype originates from a woman between 18 and 29 years old with stable Graves' hyperthyroidism. The genes are TRBV28 and TRBJ1-5; TRBD1 aligns across 7 bases. The CDR3 spells CASSLRGRVISQPQHF. The CDR3, as DNA: TGTGCCAGCAGTTTAAGGGGGCGCGTAATATCTCAGCCCCAGCATTTT.